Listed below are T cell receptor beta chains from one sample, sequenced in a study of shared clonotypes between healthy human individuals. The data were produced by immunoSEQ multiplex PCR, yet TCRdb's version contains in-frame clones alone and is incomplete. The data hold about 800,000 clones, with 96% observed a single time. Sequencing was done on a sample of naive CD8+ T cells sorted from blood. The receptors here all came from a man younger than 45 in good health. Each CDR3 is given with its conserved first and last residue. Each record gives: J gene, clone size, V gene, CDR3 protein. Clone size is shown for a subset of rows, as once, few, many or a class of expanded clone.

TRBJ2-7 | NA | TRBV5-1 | CASSNPGTAYEQYF
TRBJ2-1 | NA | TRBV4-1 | CASSQDRANEQFF
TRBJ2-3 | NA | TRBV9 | CASSVEGGGTDTQYF
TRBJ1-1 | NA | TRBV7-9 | CASTIGGAEAFF
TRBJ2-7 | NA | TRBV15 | CATSSSRETYEQYF
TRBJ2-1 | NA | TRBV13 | CASSISSPEQFF
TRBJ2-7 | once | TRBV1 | CTSSPNYSGGYEQYF
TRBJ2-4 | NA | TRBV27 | CASGSGNIQYF
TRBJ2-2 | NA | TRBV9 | CASSVSLGQGAIFNTGELFF
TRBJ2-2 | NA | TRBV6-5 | CASSPENTGELFF
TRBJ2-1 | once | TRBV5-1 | CASSLASGSVNEQFF
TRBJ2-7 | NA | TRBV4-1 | CASSQGTVTYEQYF
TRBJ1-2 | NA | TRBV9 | CASSVGTGDLYGYTF
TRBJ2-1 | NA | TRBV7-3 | CASSLSGTGYNEQFF
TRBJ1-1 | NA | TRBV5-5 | CASKGGTGDFSEAFF
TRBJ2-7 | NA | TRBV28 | CASSLGPGSYEQYF
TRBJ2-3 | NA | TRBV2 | CASSVRTSGRRDTQYF
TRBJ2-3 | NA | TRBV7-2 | CASSLDPGDTQYF
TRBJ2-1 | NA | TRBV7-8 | CASGLLGLNNEQFF
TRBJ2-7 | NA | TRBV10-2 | CASSSGLGYEQYF
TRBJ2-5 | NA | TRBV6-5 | CASSYRLDLETQYF
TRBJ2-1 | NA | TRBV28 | CASSLSGLQANEQFF
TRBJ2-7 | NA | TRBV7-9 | CASSFPSGRYEQYF
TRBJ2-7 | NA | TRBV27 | CASSLGSFFEQYF
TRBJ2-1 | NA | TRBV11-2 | CASSPTRDEQFF
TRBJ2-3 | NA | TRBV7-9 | CASSLEAGVKYF
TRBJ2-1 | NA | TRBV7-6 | CASSLADRNEQFF
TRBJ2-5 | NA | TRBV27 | CASKPQGAETQYF
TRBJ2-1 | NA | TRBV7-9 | CASSLGESSYNEQFF
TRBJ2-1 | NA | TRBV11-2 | CASQSGRLGDEQFF
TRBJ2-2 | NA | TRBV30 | CAGTGRSTGELFF
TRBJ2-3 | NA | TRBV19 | CASSIGAAASTDTQYF
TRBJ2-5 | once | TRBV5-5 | CASSQNIRDSQETQYF
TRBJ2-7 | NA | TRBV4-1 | CASRKTGSSYEQYF
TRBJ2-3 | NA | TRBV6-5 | CASSYGLAGETDTQYF
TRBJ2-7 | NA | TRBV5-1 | CASSADGEQYF
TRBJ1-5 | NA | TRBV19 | CASSMGQISNQPQHF
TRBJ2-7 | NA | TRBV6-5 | CASSYSMPASYEQYF
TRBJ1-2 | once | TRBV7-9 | CASSLGGGKNGYTF
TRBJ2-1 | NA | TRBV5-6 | CASSLVSEQFF
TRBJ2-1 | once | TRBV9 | CASSVSRAVHNHNEQFF
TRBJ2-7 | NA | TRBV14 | CASSPLAAGGTYEQYF
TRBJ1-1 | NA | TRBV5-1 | CASSRKEETEAFF
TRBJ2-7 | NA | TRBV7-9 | CASSNTSGEKAYEQYF
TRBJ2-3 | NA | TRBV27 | CASSYRDRRTDTQYF
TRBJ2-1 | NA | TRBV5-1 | CASSLEAGAIGDEQFF
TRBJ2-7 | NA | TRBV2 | CASSESGGLIYEQYF
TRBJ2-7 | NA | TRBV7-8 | CASSQWTDSYEQYF
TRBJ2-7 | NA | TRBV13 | CASSLVGVYEQYF